A few counts support the clone carrying this TCR beta chain. Its target is unknown. The record originates from a study of metastatic and nonmetastatic thyroid tumors. Looking at the study overall: From malignant and benign thyroid patients, repertoires in blood and in tumor or nodule tissue were compared. General study points: Malignant thyroid tumors reportedly exceeded benign nodules significantly in TCR beta diversity, with the difference appearing in blood and tumor.

As handled by the study authors: CDR3 differences across clinicopathological groups were used to build a distant-metastasis classifier for papillary thyroid cancer. TCRdb re-called the PCR reads via MiXCR. The V and J calls were determined by TCRdb, not by the authors. The repertoire includes roughly 30,000 clones, roughly 4% of them detected once, and 3.2% sits in the top ten. The CDR3 consists of 14 residues. The germline V gene encodes CDR1 SGHVS and CDR2 FNYEAQ. The V gene end was trimmed by 5 bases and the J gene end by 5 bases; junction bases not matched to a gene: 5. Ahead of thyroid surgery, no patient had received treatment of any kind.

The sequence came from a male donor with papillary thyroid cancer or a benign thyroid nodule (not recorded which). Some clones in this sample may be carry-over from other donors' samples. The V gene is TRBV7-6, the J gene TRBJ1-4; TRBD1 matches 7 bases. Material for sequencing was blood. The CDR3: CASSTGQKNEKLFF. For the CDR3, the DNA is TGTGCCAGCAGCACGGGACAGAAGAATGAAAAACTGTTTTTT.